This T cell receptor beta chain derives from a study of blood T cell repertoires in COVID-19. Study-wide background: Samples came from the United States, Italy and Spain, spanning acute and convalescent COVID-19. Sample material is recorded as cDNA or gDNA derived from T cells, B-cell-depleted T cells, or PBMCs.

Original handling: Amplification from reference gene primers served as the basis for estimated nucleated cell counts. The table came from immunoSEQ multiplex PCR; TCRdb's copy has only in-frame clones and leaves some out. The V and J calls and clone size were taken over from that table, and D and trimming were inferred from the DNA. The profile shows 300,000 to 350,000 clones, 87% of them singletons. This CDR3 has 15 residues. The ends were cut back, 9 bases at V and 4 bases at J, with 19 bases in the middle. The germline V gene encodes CDR1 LNHDA and CDR2 SQIVND (reference sequence). The sequenced material came from peripheral blood. The chain links TRBV19 to TRBJ1-5, with D perhaps TRBD1 (5 bases). The sequence was obtained from a man aged 18 to 35 with active or convalescent COVID-19. CDR3 in amino acids: CASGGVPRLNQPQHF. Here the CDR3 DNA reads TGTGCCAGCGGGGGGGTCCCGCGACTAAATCAGCCCCAGCATTTT.